This T cell receptor beta chain is from a study of cytomegalovirus exposure and HLA in healthy donors. Study at large: Drawn from HLA-typed donors, 80 million to 95 million unique TCRs were held in an early data release.

The PCR was carried out with 60 Vbeta primers and 13 Jbeta primers. The data were produced by immunoSEQ multiplex PCR, yet TCRdb's version contains in-frame clones alone and is incomplete. The sample holds 200,000 to 250,000 clones, about 81% seen once. Germline V gene data show CDR1 as SGHNT and CDR2 as YYREEE (reference sequence). The CDR3 loop spans 16 amino acids. With 4 bases clipped from V and 4 bases from J, the junction kept 11 bases outside the gene matches. The V gene is TRBV5-4, the J gene TRBJ2-3; TRBD2 agrees at 8 bases. The sequence was collected from a woman aged 60-70 years in good health and CMV-seropositive. The material sequenced was PBMCs. The CDR3 DNA reads TGTGCCAGCAGCCGCATACTAGCGGTGGGGGCAGATACGCAGTATTTT. Translating it yields CASSRILAVGADTQYF.